These T cell receptor beta chains were read from a single sample in a study of shared clonotypes between healthy human individuals. Only in-frame clones appear in the TCRdb table, and some are missing; sequencing was by immunoSEQ multiplex PCR. The sample comprises approximately 1,500,000 clones, more than 95% of which are singletons, and roughly 1.2% rests with the top ten. Sequencing was performed on naive CD4+ T cells sorted from blood. The receptor set was obtained from a man younger than 45 in good health. The CDR3 runs from the conserved cysteine through the conserved F or W. The D gene is left open where the match is weak. Only part of the rows carry a size: once, few, many, or a class if the clone is expanded.

CDR3 DNA: TGTGCCAGTAGCGACCGAGGGGCCCCCGGCGAGACCCAGTACTTC; CDR3 protein: CASSDRGAPGETQYF; D gene: .; clone size: .; J gene: TRBJ2-5; V gene: TRBV19
CDR3 DNA: TGTGCCAGCAGCCGGGAAAGGGGATATGAAGCTTTCTTT; CDR3 protein: CASSRERGYEAFF; D gene: .; clone size: .; J gene: TRBJ1-1; V gene: TRBV7-2
CDR3 DNA: TGTGCCAGCAGTGTACTAGCGGGAGTAGGTGGGGAGCTGTTTTTT; CDR3 protein: CASSVLAGVGGELFF; D gene: TRBD2; clone size: .; J gene: TRBJ2-2; V gene: TRBV2
CDR3 DNA: TGTGCCAGCAGTTTCCGGGGTAGGGGTGGCTACACCTTC; CDR3 protein: CASSFRGRGGYTF; D gene: .; clone size: once; J gene: TRBJ1-2; V gene: TRBV28
CDR3 DNA: TGTGCCTGGAGCCGAGACAGTGATCAGCCCCAGCATTTT; CDR3 protein: CAWSRDSDQPQHF; D gene: .; clone size: .; J gene: TRBJ1-5; V gene: TRBV30
CDR3 DNA: TGTGCCAGCAGTTTTAGTCGCAGACAAGAGACCCAGTACTTC; CDR3 protein: CASSFSRRQETQYF; D gene: .; clone size: .; J gene: TRBJ2-5; V gene: TRBV28
CDR3 DNA: TGTGCCAGCACCCTAATCGGGGTCGGCTATGGCTACACCTTC; CDR3 protein: CASTLIGVGYGYTF; D gene: .; clone size: .; J gene: TRBJ1-2; V gene: TRBV5-6
CDR3 DNA: TGCGCCAGCAATACAGCGGGGATCCAAGAGACCCAGTACTTC; CDR3 protein: CASNTAGIQETQYF; D gene: TRBD2; clone size: .; J gene: TRBJ2-5; V gene: TRBV10-2
CDR3 DNA: TGTGCCAGCGGAATGGGGTTGCGGATTAGCTACGAGCAGTACTTC; CDR3 protein: CASGMGLRISYEQYF; D gene: .; clone size: .; J gene: TRBJ2-7; V gene: TRBV28
CDR3 DNA: TGTGCCAGCAGCCCGGGGGCGGGAAGGACCGGGGAGCTGTTTTTT; CDR3 protein: CASSPGAGRTGELFF; D gene: .; clone size: .; J gene: TRBJ2-2; V gene: TRBV7-8
CDR3 DNA: TGTGCCAGCAGCTCGGGACTAGCGGGATACGAGCAGTACTTC; CDR3 protein: CASSSGLAGYEQYF; D gene: TRBD2; clone size: .; J gene: TRBJ2-7; V gene: TRBV7-9
CDR3 DNA: TGCGCCAGCAGCTCAGGGGTATCTGGGGCCAACGTCCTGACTTTC; CDR3 protein: CASSSGVSGANVLTF; D gene: .; clone size: .; J gene: TRBJ2-6; V gene: TRBV5-1
CDR3 DNA: TGTGCCAGTAGTCCCTTGACAGGCTCTAACTATGGCTACACCTTC; CDR3 protein: CASSPLTGSNYGYTF; D gene: .; clone size: .; J gene: TRBJ1-2; V gene: TRBV19
CDR3 DNA: TGTGCCAGTAGGCGACAGGGGATGCACACTGAAGCTTTCTTT; CDR3 protein: CASRRQGMHTEAFF; D gene: TRBD1; clone size: .; J gene: TRBJ1-1; V gene: TRBV19
CDR3 DNA: TGTGCCAGCACCTCAAACTACTGGGGCTCCACAGATACGCAGTATTTT; CDR3 protein: CASTSNYWGSTDTQYF; D gene: .; clone size: .; J gene: TRBJ2-3; V gene: TRBV28
CDR3 DNA: TGTGCCAGCAGTTTATCTAGCCCAGATACGCAGTATTTT; CDR3 protein: CASSLSSPDTQYF; D gene: .; clone size: .; J gene: TRBJ2-3; V gene: TRBV28
CDR3 DNA: TGTGCCAGCAGTGGGCACGATGGAGCAGATACGCAGTATTTT; CDR3 protein: CASSGHDGADTQYF; D gene: .; clone size: .; J gene: TRBJ2-3; V gene: TRBV2
CDR3 DNA: TGTGCCATCAGTGAGGCAGGGAGCGGGGAGCTGTTTTTT; CDR3 protein: CAISEAGSGELFF; D gene: .; clone size: .; J gene: TRBJ2-2; V gene: TRBV10-3
CDR3 DNA: TGCGCCAGCAGCCCGCAGCGGCAGGTATACAATGAGCAGTTCTTC; CDR3 protein: CASSPQRQVYNEQFF; D gene: .; clone size: .; J gene: TRBJ2-1; V gene: TRBV4-1
CDR3 DNA: TGTGCCAGCAGCAAGGGAGGGTCATCGAGCACAGATACGCAGTATTTT; CDR3 protein: CASSKGGSSSTDTQYF; D gene: .; clone size: .; J gene: TRBJ2-3; V gene: TRBV21-1
CDR3 DNA: TGCGCCAGCAGCCCAACTTTGAAAGTCCTTTACAATGAGCAGTTCTTC; CDR3 protein: CASSPTLKVLYNEQFF; D gene: .; clone size: .; J gene: TRBJ2-1; V gene: TRBV5-1
CDR3 DNA: TGTGCCAGCAGCCTATCGCTTCTGGGACAGGGGGCGGAAGGCTACACCTTC; CDR3 protein: CASSLSLLGQGAEGYTF; D gene: TRBD1; clone size: .; J gene: TRBJ1-2; V gene: TRBV27
CDR3 DNA: TGCGCCAGCAGCCAAGATCCCTGGCTAGCGGGAGGGCCCTCTCTAGAGACCCAGTACTTC; CDR3 protein: CASSQDPWLAGGPSLETQYF; D gene: TRBD2; clone size: .; J gene: TRBJ2-5; V gene: TRBV4-3
CDR3 DNA: TGTGCCAGCAGCTCCTTTGGGGGCTCTGGGGCCAACGTCCTGACTTTC; CDR3 protein: CASSSFGGSGANVLTF; D gene: .; clone size: once; J gene: TRBJ2-6; V gene: TRBV5-5
CDR3 DNA: TGTGCCAGCTCACGAAACTCCGGACAGGGGGGTGAAAAACTGTTTTTT; CDR3 protein: CASSRNSGQGGEKLFF; D gene: TRBD1; clone size: .; J gene: TRBJ1-4; V gene: TRBV18
CDR3 DNA: TGTGCCAGCAGCTTGGGGTCTGAAGGCTATAGCAATCAGCCCCAGCATTTT; CDR3 protein: CASSLGSEGYSNQPQHF; D gene: .; clone size: .; J gene: TRBJ1-5; V gene: TRBV5-6
CDR3 DNA: TGTGCCAGCAGCTGGACCGGGACAGGGGTCTACGAGCAGTACTTC; CDR3 protein: CASSWTGTGVYEQYF; D gene: TRBD1; clone size: .; J gene: TRBJ2-7; V gene: TRBV5-5
CDR3 DNA: TGTGCCAGCAGCGCCGGGACTAGCGGGAGGCTCGAGCAGTACTTC; CDR3 protein: CASSAGTSGRLEQYF; D gene: TRBD2; clone size: .; J gene: TRBJ2-7; V gene: TRBV9
CDR3 DNA: TGTGCCAGCAGCCGCTACGGACACGATAGCTACGAGCAGTACTTC; CDR3 protein: CASSRYGHDSYEQYF; D gene: .; clone size: .; J gene: TRBJ2-7; V gene: TRBV7-9
CDR3 DNA: TGTGCCAGCAGTCCCGACGGATCCTCCTTTAACTATGGCTACACCTTC; CDR3 protein: CASSPDGSSFNYGYTF; D gene: .; clone size: once; J gene: TRBJ1-2; V gene: TRBV21-1
CDR3 DNA: TGCGCCAGCAGCTTGGAACCGGGACAGGGTATCTACGAGCAGTACTTC; CDR3 protein: CASSLEPGQGIYEQYF; D gene: TRBD1; clone size: .; J gene: TRBJ2-7; V gene: TRBV5-1
CDR3 DNA: TGTGCCACCAGCAGAGATGGGGCAAGCGGCCTCACCCTCAATCAGCCCCAGCATTTT; CDR3 protein: CATSRDGASGLTLNQPQHF; D gene: .; clone size: .; J gene: TRBJ1-5; V gene: TRBV15
CDR3 DNA: TGTGCCAGCTCACCACGGACAGCTCGGGAGACCCAGTACTTC; CDR3 protein: CASSPRTARETQYF; D gene: .; clone size: .; J gene: TRBJ2-5; V gene: TRBV18
CDR3 DNA: TGTGCCATCAGTGAGGACGAACGGGCTACCTACGAGCAGTACTTC; CDR3 protein: CAISEDERATYEQYF; D gene: .; clone size: .; J gene: TRBJ2-7; V gene: TRBV10-3
CDR3 DNA: TGTGCCAGCAGCCAGGGACAGGGGTTCGGTTACGAGCAGTACTTC; CDR3 protein: CASSQGQGFGYEQYF; D gene: TRBD1; clone size: .; J gene: TRBJ2-7; V gene: TRBV11-3
CDR3 DNA: TGCGCCAGCGTACGGACAGGGGACACTGAAGCTTTCTTT; CDR3 protein: CASVRTGDTEAFF; D gene: TRBD1; clone size: few; J gene: TRBJ1-1; V gene: TRBV5-1
CDR3 DNA: TGCGCCAGCAGCTTGGCAGGCGGGCGAGAGACCCAGTACTTC; CDR3 protein: CASSLAGGRETQYF; D gene: .; clone size: once; J gene: TRBJ2-5; V gene: TRBV5-1
CDR3 DNA: TGTGCCATCAGTCTCCTAGCGGGAGGGAGTAGCACAGATACGCAGTATTTT; CDR3 protein: CAISLLAGGSSTDTQYF; D gene: TRBD2; clone size: .; J gene: TRBJ2-3; V gene: TRBV10-3
CDR3 DNA: TGTGCCAGCAGTTTAGATTATTTAGCCAAAAACATTCAGTACTTC; CDR3 protein: CASSLDYLAKNIQYF; D gene: .; clone size: .; J gene: TRBJ2-4; V gene: TRBV28
CDR3 DNA: TGTGCCAGCAGCCCCACTAACGGGGCCGCGACCTACGAGCAGTACTTC; CDR3 protein: CASSPTNGAATYEQYF; D gene: .; clone size: .; J gene: TRBJ2-7; V gene: TRBV28
CDR3 DNA: TGCGCCAGCAGCCCTCCTGGTAGAGTCCTCTACGAGCAGTACTTC; CDR3 protein: CASSPPGRVLYEQYF; D gene: .; clone size: .; J gene: TRBJ2-7; V gene: TRBV4-1
CDR3 DNA: TGTGCCAGCAGTTTAAGTTTTGGGCAGGCCTACGAGCAGTACTTC; CDR3 protein: CASSLSFGQAYEQYF; D gene: .; clone size: .; J gene: TRBJ2-7; V gene: TRBV27
CDR3 DNA: TGTGCCAGCAGCACCGGACAGGGGCTACCCGGGGAGCTGTTTTTT; CDR3 protein: CASSTGQGLPGELFF; D gene: TRBD1; clone size: .; J gene: TRBJ2-2; V gene: TRBV7-3
CDR3 DNA: TGTGCCATCAGTGGACCGGGACAGTCCTACGAGCAGTACTTC; CDR3 protein: CAISGPGQSYEQYF; D gene: TRBD1; clone size: .; J gene: TRBJ2-7; V gene: TRBV10-3
CDR3 DNA: TGTGCCAGCAGCTTTGAAGGAAGGACCGATGAGCAGTTCTTC; CDR3 protein: CASSFEGRTDEQFF; D gene: .; clone size: .; J gene: TRBJ2-1; V gene: TRBV7-9
CDR3 DNA: TGTGCCAGCAGTCAAAACCTCGGGACAGGGATCGTCCTGACTTTC; CDR3 protein: CASSQNLGTGIVLTF; D gene: TRBD1; clone size: .; J gene: TRBJ2-6; V gene: TRBV7-9
CDR3 DNA: TGCGCCAGCAGCCAAGATACTAGCGGGAGGGCCTTACAAGAGACCCAGTACTTC; CDR3 protein: CASSQDTSGRALQETQYF; D gene: TRBD2; clone size: .; J gene: TRBJ2-5; V gene: TRBV4-1
CDR3 DNA: TGTGCCAGCAGTTTCGCAGGGAAGTATGAGCAGTTCTTC; CDR3 protein: CASSFAGKYEQFF; D gene: .; clone size: .; J gene: TRBJ2-1; V gene: TRBV28
CDR3 DNA: TGTGCCATCAGGGTTAGCGGGGTCACAGATACGCAGTATTTT; CDR3 protein: CAIRVSGVTDTQYF; D gene: TRBD2; clone size: .; J gene: TRBJ2-3; V gene: TRBV10-3
CDR3 DNA: TGTGCCAGCAGCCGAAGGACAGAGCTGCGGGAGAACTATGGCTACACCTTC; CDR3 protein: CASSRRTELRENYGYTF; D gene: .; clone size: .; J gene: TRBJ1-2; V gene: TRBV7-9
CDR3 DNA: TGTGCCAGCAGTTCCCCCTCCGGACTAGCGGGAGTAAGTGAGCAGTTCTTC; CDR3 protein: CASSSPSGLAGVSEQFF; D gene: TRBD2; clone size: .; J gene: TRBJ2-1; V gene: TRBV28
CDR3 DNA: TGTGCCAGCAGCCTAGAGAGGCACCTGGGCGCTTTCTTT; CDR3 protein: CASSLERHLGAFF; D gene: .; clone size: once; J gene: TRBJ1-1; V gene: TRBV11-2
CDR3 DNA: TGTGCCAGCAGCCCCTCAGCGGGCAATGAGCAGTTCTTC; CDR3 protein: CASSPSAGNEQFF; D gene: .; clone size: .; J gene: TRBJ2-1; V gene: TRBV7-3
CDR3 DNA: TGTGCCAGCAGCTTACCATCAGGGCGCGAGCAGTACTTC; CDR3 protein: CASSLPSGREQYF; D gene: .; clone size: .; J gene: TRBJ2-7; V gene: TRBV7-9
CDR3 DNA: TGTGCCAGCAGTGAATTGGGGTACTCCTACAATGAGCAGTTCTTC; CDR3 protein: CASSELGYSYNEQFF; D gene: .; clone size: .; J gene: TRBJ2-1; V gene: TRBV2
CDR3 DNA: TGTGCCAGCAGCGAGCTAACAACGAACACTGAAGCTTTCTTT; CDR3 protein: CASSELTTNTEAFF; D gene: .; clone size: few; J gene: TRBJ1-1; V gene: TRBV9
CDR3 DNA: TGTGCCAGCTCACCTGCCAAGAACACTGAAGCTTTCTTT; CDR3 protein: CASSPAKNTEAFF; D gene: .; clone size: .; J gene: TRBJ1-1; V gene: TRBV18